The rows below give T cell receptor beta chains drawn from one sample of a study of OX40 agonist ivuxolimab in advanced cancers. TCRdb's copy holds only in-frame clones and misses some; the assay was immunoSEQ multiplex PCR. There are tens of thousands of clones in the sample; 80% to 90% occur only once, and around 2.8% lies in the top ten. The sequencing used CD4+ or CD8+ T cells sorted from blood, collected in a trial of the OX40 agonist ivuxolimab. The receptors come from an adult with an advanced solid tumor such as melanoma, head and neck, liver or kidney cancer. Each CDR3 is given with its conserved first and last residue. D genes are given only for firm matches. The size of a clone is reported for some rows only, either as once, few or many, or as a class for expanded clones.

cdr3_nt: TGCGCCAGCAGCTTCGGTTCAGGAAACACTGAAGCTTTCTTT
cdr3_aa: CASSFGSGNTEAFF
clone_size: once
d_call: NA
j_call: TRBJ1-1
v_call: TRBV5-1

cdr3_nt: TGTGCCAGCAGCGGACAGGGGAACACTGAAGCTTTCTTT
cdr3_aa: CASSGQGNTEAFF
clone_size: NA
d_call: TRBD1
j_call: TRBJ1-1
v_call: TRBV2

cdr3_nt: TGTGCCAGCAGCTTAGATCCTCAAGGGAAACTGTTTTTT
cdr3_aa: CASSLDPQGKLFF
clone_size: NA
d_call: NA
j_call: TRBJ1-4
v_call: TRBV11-2

cdr3_nt: TGTGCCAGCAGCTTAAGGGGGACAGGGGGTGGCTACACCTTC
cdr3_aa: CASSLRGTGGGYTF
clone_size: NA
d_call: TRBD1
j_call: TRBJ1-2
v_call: TRBV7-3

cdr3_nt: TGTGCCACCAGCAGAGATCCACAGGGGGCTAACTTTGAGCAGTTCTTC
cdr3_aa: CATSRDPQGANFEQFF
clone_size: NA
d_call: TRBD1
j_call: TRBJ2-1
v_call: TRBV15

cdr3_nt: TGCAGCGTCTACAGCTATGGCTACACCTTC
cdr3_aa: CSVYSYGYTF
clone_size: NA
d_call: NA
j_call: TRBJ1-2
v_call: TRBV29-1

cdr3_nt: TGTGCCAGCAGCATGCGGGGCAATCAGCCCCAGCATTTT
cdr3_aa: CASSMRGNQPQHF
clone_size: NA
d_call: NA
j_call: TRBJ1-5
v_call: TRBV5-4

cdr3_nt: TGTGCCAGCAGCCCCCGTGGGCTAGCGGGGGGAGATACGCAGTATTTT
cdr3_aa: CASSPRGLAGGDTQYF
clone_size: NA
d_call: TRBD2
j_call: TRBJ2-3
v_call: TRBV9

cdr3_nt: TGTGCCAGCAGTTTTCTGCCCTTCCCGGGACAGGGTGATGAAAAACTGTTTTTT
cdr3_aa: CASSFLPFPGQGDEKLFF
clone_size: NA
d_call: TRBD1
j_call: TRBJ1-4
v_call: TRBV27

cdr3_nt: TGTGCCAGCAGCTTAGATGGGGAGACCCAGTACTTC
cdr3_aa: CASSLDGETQYF
clone_size: NA
d_call: NA
j_call: TRBJ2-5
v_call: TRBV7-2

cdr3_nt: TGTGCCAGCAGTTTACTTGGACAGATCTACGAGCAGTACTTC
cdr3_aa: CASSLLGQIYEQYF
clone_size: once
d_call: NA
j_call: TRBJ2-7
v_call: TRBV28

cdr3_nt: TGTGCCAGCAGTGCCGGGACAGGGTTCTATGGCTACACCTTC
cdr3_aa: CASSAGTGFYGYTF
clone_size: NA
d_call: TRBD1
j_call: TRBJ1-2
v_call: TRBV28

cdr3_nt: TGTGCCACCAGCAGAGGGACAGAAGAGACCCAGTACTTC
cdr3_aa: CATSRGTEETQYF
clone_size: NA
d_call: NA
j_call: TRBJ2-5
v_call: TRBV15

cdr3_nt: TGTGCCAGCAGCCTGGACAGGGCCTACGAGCAGTACTTC
cdr3_aa: CASSLDRAYEQYF
clone_size: NA
d_call: TRBD1
j_call: TRBJ2-7
v_call: TRBV5-4

cdr3_nt: TGTGCCAGCTCCCCGACAGGCAGCGCGAATTCACCCCTCCACTTT
cdr3_aa: CASSPTGSANSPLHF
clone_size: NA
d_call: NA
j_call: TRBJ1-6
v_call: TRBV6-1

cdr3_nt: TGTGCCAGCAAGAACGAACCCGTTGGGGGAAACATTCAGTACTTC
cdr3_aa: CASKNEPVGGNIQYF
clone_size: NA
d_call: NA
j_call: TRBJ2-4
v_call: TRBV6-5

cdr3_nt: TGTGCCAGTAGTATCTCCGGGACTAGCGGGATAGACAATGAGCAGTTCTTC
cdr3_aa: CASSISGTSGIDNEQFF
clone_size: NA
d_call: TRBD2
j_call: TRBJ2-1
v_call: TRBV19

cdr3_nt: TGTGCCAGCAGCCCGAGATGGGCGGGGGGTACAGATACGCAGTATTTT
cdr3_aa: CASSPRWAGGTDTQYF
clone_size: NA
d_call: TRBD2
j_call: TRBJ2-3
v_call: TRBV7-9

cdr3_nt: TGCGCCAGCAGCCCGGGGACACTGAACACCGGGGAGCTGTTTTTT
cdr3_aa: CASSPGTLNTGELFF
clone_size: NA
d_call: NA
j_call: TRBJ2-2
v_call: TRBV5-1

cdr3_nt: TGTGCCAGCTCACGGGAGCGGGGGACCATATATTTT
cdr3_aa: CASSRERGTIYF
clone_size: NA
d_call: NA
j_call: TRBJ1-3
v_call: TRBV18

cdr3_nt: TGTGCCAGCAGTGAATCGGATCAGCCCCAGCATTTT
cdr3_aa: CASSESDQPQHF
clone_size: NA
d_call: NA
j_call: TRBJ1-5
v_call: TRBV2

cdr3_nt: TGTGCCAGCAGCTTAAACGGGGGGTCCTACAATGAACAGTTCTTC
cdr3_aa: CASSLNGGSYNEQFF
clone_size: once
d_call: TRBD2
j_call: TRBJ2-1
v_call: TRBV7-3

cdr3_nt: TGTGCCAGCAGTGCGGACAGGGGGTCTAATTCACCCCTCCACTTT
cdr3_aa: CASSADRGSNSPLHF
clone_size: NA
d_call: TRBD1
j_call: TRBJ1-6
v_call: TRBV2

cdr3_nt: TGTGCCAGCAGTCCGGGACAGATTGGAAACACCATATATTTT
cdr3_aa: CASSPGQIGNTIYF
clone_size: NA
d_call: TRBD1
j_call: TRBJ1-3
v_call: TRBV6-6

cdr3_nt: TGTGCCAGCAGCCCTGACCTCTCGAGGGAGCTGTTTTTT
cdr3_aa: CASSPDLSRELFF
clone_size: NA
d_call: NA
j_call: TRBJ2-2
v_call: TRBV7-9

cdr3_nt: TGTGCCAGTAAGCGACAGGGCGTGGACACAGATACGCAGTATTTT
cdr3_aa: CASKRQGVDTDTQYF
clone_size: NA
d_call: TRBD1
j_call: TRBJ2-3
v_call: TRBV19

cdr3_nt: TGCGCCAGCAGCCAGAACCTGTGGGTTAACTATGGCTACACCTTC
cdr3_aa: CASSQNLWVNYGYTF
clone_size: NA
d_call: NA
j_call: TRBJ1-2
v_call: TRBV4-3

cdr3_nt: TGTGCCAGCAGCTCCGGGACAGGGGGGACTGAAGCTTTCTTT
cdr3_aa: CASSSGTGGTEAFF
clone_size: NA
d_call: TRBD1
j_call: TRBJ1-1
v_call: TRBV7-3

cdr3_nt: TGCGCCAGCAGCCCCGGGGAGGGAGGGAACGAGCAGTACTTC
cdr3_aa: CASSPGEGGNEQYF
clone_size: NA
d_call: TRBD2
j_call: TRBJ2-7
v_call: TRBV5-1

cdr3_nt: TGTGCCAGCAGTAAAACAGGGCCTGGGGCCAACGTCCTGACTTTC
cdr3_aa: CASSKTGPGANVLTF
clone_size: NA
d_call: NA
j_call: TRBJ2-6
v_call: TRBV7-2